This T cell receptor (beta chain) was recorded in a study of T-cell memory formation after mild COVID-19. Broader study findings: Shrinking CD4+ clones resided mostly in CM and EM, and CD8+ ones in EMRA.

Germline V gene data show CDR1 as LGHNA and CDR2 as YSLEER. V was pared by 0 bases and J by 5 bases, with 18 bases between. CDR3 length: 17 amino acids. TCRdb called the 5' RACE reads again in MiXCR, with one record for every CDR3 protein. This table holds approximately 54,000 distinct CDR3 sequences, less than 15% found once. The table lists this clonotype with a few counts. Its matching antigen is unknown. J is TRBJ2-3 and V is TRBV4-3; D may be TRBD1 or TRBD2 (5 bases each). Input material: PBMCs or a T cell subset sorted from them (not recorded which). The source is a man aged 18 to 30 who had mild COVID-19 (a few samples of this study predate the infection). Cell type and time point are not known. This CDR3 reads CASSQEFTAGRVDTQYF. CDR3 coding DNA: TGCGCCAGCAGCCAAGAATTCACGGCGGGCAGGGTAGATACGCAGTATTTT.